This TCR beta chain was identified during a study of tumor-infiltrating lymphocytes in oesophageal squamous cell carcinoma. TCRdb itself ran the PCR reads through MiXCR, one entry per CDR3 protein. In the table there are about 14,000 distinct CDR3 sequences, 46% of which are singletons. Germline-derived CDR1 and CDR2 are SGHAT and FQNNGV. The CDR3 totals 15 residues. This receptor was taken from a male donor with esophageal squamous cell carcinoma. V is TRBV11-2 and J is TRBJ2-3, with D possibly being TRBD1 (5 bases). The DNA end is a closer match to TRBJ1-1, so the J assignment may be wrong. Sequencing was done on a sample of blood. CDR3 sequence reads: CASSLVLGVGTEAFF. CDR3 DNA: TGTGCCAGCAGCTTAGTTCTGGGGGTTGGTACTGAAGCTTTCTTT.